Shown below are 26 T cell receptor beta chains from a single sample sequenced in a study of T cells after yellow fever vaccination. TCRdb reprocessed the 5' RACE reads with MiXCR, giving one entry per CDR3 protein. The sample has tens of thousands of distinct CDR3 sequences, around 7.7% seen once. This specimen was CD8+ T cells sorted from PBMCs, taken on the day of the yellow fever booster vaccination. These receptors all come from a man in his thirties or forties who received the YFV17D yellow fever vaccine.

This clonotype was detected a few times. The CDR3 reads CASSLVGLDEQYF. Here the CDR3 DNA reads TGTGCCAGCAGCTTAGTGGGGTTAGACGAGCAGTACTTC. The chain is built from TRBV7-9 and TRBJ2-7; no firm D call. This CDR3 spans 13 amino acids. The germline V gene has CDR1 SEHNR and CDR2 FQNEAQ (reference sequence). Trimming took off 1 base at V and 5 bases at J, with 9 bases between the two ends.

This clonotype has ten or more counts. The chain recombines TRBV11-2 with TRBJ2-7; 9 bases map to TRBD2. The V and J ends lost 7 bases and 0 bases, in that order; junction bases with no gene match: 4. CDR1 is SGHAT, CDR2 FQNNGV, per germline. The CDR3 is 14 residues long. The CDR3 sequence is CASMQTSGSYEQYF. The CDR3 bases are TGTGCCAGCATGCAGACTAGCGGCTCCTACGAGCAGTACTTC.

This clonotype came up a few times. In nucleotides, the CDR3 is TGTGCCAGCAGTTACGCCCTAGCGGGAGTAGTCAATGAGCAGTTCTTC. This translates into CASSYALAGVVNEQFF. This chain joins TRBV6-5 and TRBJ2-1, with 10 bases lining up with TRBD2. There are 16 residues in the CDR3. Germline V lookup: CDR1 MNHEY, CDR2 SVGAGI. V was pared by 2 bases and J by 6 bases, with 7 bases of the junction left unmatched.

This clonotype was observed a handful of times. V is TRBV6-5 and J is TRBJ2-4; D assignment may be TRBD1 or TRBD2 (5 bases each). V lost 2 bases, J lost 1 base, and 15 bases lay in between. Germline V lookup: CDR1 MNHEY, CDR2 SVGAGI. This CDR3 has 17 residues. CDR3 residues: CASSYPPERGAKNIQYF. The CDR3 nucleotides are TGTGCCAGCAGTTACCCCCCGGAGAGGGGTGCCAAAAACATTCAGTACTTC.

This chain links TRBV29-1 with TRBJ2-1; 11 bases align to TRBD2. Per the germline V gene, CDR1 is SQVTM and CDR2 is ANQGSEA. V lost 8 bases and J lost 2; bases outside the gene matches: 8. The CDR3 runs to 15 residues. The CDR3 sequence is CSPTLAGDPYNEQFF. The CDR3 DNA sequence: TGCAGCCCAACACTAGCGGGAGATCCCTACAATGAGCAGTTCTTC.

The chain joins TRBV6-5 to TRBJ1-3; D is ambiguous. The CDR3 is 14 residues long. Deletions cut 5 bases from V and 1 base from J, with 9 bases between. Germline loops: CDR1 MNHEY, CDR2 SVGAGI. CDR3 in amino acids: CASSPSVSGNTIYF. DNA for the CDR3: TGTGCCAGCAGTCCGTCCGTGTCTGGAAACACCATATATTTT.

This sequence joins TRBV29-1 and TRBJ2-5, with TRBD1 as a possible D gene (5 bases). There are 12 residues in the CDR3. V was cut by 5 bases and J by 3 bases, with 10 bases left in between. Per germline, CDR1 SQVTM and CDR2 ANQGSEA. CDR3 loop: CSVSGPEETQYF. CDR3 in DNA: TGCAGCGTTTCAGGGCCTGAAGAGACCCAGTACTTC. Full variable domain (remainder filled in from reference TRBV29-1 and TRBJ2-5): SAVISQKPSRDICQRGTSLTIQCQVDSQVTMMFWYRQQPGQSLTLIATANQGSEATYESGFVIDKFPISRPNLTFSTLTVSNMSPEDSSIYLCSVSGPEETQYFGPGTRLLVL.

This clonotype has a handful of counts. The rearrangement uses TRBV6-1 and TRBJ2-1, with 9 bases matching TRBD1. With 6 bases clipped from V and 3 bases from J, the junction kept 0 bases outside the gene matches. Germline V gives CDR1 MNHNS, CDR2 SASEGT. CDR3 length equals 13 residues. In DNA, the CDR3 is TGTGCCAGCAGGGGACAGGGCTACAATGAGCAGTTCTTC. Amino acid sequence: CASRGQGYNEQFF.

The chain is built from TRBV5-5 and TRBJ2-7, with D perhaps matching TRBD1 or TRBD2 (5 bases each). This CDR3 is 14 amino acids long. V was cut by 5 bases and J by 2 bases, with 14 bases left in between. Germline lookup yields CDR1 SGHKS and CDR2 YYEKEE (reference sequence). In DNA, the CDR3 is TGTGCCAGCAGTGCCGGGACGGAGACCTACGAGCAGTACTTC. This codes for CASSAGTETYEQYF.

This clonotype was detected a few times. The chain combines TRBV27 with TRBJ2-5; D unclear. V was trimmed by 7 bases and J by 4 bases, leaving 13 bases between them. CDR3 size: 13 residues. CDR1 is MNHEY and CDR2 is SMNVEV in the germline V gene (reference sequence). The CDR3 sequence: CASTDNRLETQYF. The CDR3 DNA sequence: TGTGCCAGCACCGACAACCGACTAGAGACCCAGTACTTC.

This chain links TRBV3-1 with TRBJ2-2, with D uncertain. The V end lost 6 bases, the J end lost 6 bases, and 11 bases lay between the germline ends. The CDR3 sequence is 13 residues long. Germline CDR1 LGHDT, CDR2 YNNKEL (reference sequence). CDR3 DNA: TGTGCCAGCAGTCCGAGGCAGTCCGGGGAGCTGTTTTTT. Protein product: CASSPRQSGELFF.

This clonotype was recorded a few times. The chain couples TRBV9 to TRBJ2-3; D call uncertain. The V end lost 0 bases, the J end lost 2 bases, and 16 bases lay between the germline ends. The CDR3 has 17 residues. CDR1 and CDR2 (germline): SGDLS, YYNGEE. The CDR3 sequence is CASSVEGGATNTDTQYF. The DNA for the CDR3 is TGTGCCAGCAGCGTAGAGGGTGGCGCGACAAACACAGATACGCAGTATTTT.

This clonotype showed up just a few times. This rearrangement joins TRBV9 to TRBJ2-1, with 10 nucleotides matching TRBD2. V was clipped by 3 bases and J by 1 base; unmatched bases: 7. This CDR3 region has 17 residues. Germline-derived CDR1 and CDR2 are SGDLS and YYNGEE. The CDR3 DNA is TGTGCCAGCAGCGCAACAACTAGCGGGATTTCCTACAATGAGCAGTTCTTC. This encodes CASSATTSGISYNEQFF.

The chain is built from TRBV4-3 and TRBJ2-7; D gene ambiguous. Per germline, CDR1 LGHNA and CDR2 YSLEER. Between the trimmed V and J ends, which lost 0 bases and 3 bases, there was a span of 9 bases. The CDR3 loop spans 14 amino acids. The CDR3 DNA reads TGCGCCAGCAGCCAAGAAAACCGCATCTACGAGCAGTACTTC. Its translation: CASSQENRIYEQYF.

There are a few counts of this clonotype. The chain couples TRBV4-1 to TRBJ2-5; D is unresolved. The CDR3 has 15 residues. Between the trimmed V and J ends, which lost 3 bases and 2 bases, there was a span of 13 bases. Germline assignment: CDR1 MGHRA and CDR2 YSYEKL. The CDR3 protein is CASSHHVGEQETQYF. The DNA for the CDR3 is TGCGCCAGCAGCCACCACGTTGGTGAACAAGAGACCCAGTACTTC.

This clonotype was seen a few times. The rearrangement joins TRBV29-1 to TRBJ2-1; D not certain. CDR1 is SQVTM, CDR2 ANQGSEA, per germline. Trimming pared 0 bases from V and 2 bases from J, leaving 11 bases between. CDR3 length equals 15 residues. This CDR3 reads CSVEDPAFTYNEQFF. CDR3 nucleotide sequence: TGCAGCGTTGAAGATCCCGCGTTTACCTACAATGAGCAGTTCTTC.

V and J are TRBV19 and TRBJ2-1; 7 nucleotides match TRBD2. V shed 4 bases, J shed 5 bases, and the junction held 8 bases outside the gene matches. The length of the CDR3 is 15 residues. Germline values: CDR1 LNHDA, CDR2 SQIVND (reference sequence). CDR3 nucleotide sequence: TGTGCCAGTAGTACCGAGCGGGGCATCAACAATGAGCAGTTCTTC. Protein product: CASSTERGINNEQFF. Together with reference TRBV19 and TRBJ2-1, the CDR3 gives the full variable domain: DGGITQSPKYLFRKEGQNVTLSCEQNLNHDAMYWYRQDPGQGLRLIYYSQIVNDFQKGDIAEGYSVSREKKESFPLTVTSAQKNPTAFYLCASSTERGINNEQFFGPGTRLTVL.

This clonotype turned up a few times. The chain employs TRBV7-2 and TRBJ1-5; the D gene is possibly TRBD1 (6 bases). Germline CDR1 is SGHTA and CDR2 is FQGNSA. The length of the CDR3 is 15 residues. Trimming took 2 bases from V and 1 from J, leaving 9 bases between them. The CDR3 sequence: CASSLLTGSNQPQHF. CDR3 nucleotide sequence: TGTGCCAGCAGCTTATTAACAGGGAGCAATCAGCCCCAGCATTTT.

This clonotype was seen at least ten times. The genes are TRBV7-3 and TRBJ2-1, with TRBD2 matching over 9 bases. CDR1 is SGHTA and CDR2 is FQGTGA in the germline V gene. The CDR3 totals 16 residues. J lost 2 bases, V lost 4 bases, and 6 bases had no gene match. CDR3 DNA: TGTGCCAGCAGCTCCCGGGCGGGAGGGGCCTACAATGAGCAGTTCTTC. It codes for CASSSRAGGAYNEQFF. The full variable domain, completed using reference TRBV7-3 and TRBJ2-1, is GAGVSQTPSNKVTEKGKYVELRCDPISGHTALYWYRQSLGQGPEFLIYFQGTGAADDSGLPNDRFFAVRPEGSVSTLKIQRTERGDSAVYLCASSSRAGGAYNEQFFGPGTRLTVL.

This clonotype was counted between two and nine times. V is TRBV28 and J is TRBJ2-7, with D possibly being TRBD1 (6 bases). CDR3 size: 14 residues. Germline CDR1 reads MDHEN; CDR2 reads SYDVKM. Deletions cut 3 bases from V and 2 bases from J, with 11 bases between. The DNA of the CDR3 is TGTGCCAGCAGTTTTCCTGGACAGCCCTACGAGCAGTACTTC. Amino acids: CASSFPGQPYEQYF. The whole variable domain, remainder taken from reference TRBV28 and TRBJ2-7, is DVKVTQSSRYLVKRTGEKVFLECVQDMDHENMFWYRQDPGLGLRLIYFSYDVKMKEKGDIPEGYSVSREKKERFSLILESASTNQTSMYLCASSFPGQPYEQYFGPGTRLTVT.

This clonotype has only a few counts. The CDR3 sequence: CASSPGLVGYEQYF. The DNA of the CDR3 is TGTGCCAGCAGCCCGGGACTAGTAGGTTACGAGCAGTACTTC. This chain links TRBV3-1 with TRBJ2-7; the match to TRBD2 covers 8 bases. The germline gives CDR1 LGHDT, CDR2 YNNKEL (reference sequence). J gave up 4 bases and V 4 bases, and 6 bases lay outside the gene matches. The CDR3 spans 14 residues.

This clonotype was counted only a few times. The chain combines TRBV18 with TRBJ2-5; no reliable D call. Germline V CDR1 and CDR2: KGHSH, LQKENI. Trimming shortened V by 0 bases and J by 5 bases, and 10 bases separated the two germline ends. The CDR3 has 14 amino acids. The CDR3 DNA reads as TGTGCCAGCTCACCACCGAAGGGCTTGGAGACCCAGTACTTC. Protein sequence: CASSPPKGLETQYF.

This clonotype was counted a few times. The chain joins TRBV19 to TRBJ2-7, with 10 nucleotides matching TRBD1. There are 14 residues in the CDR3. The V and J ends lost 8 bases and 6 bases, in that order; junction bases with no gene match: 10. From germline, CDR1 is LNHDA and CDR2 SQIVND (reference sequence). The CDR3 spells CASSVPGQGSEQYF. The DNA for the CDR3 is TGTGCCAGTTCTGTCCCGGGACAGGGGTCCGAGCAGTACTTC.

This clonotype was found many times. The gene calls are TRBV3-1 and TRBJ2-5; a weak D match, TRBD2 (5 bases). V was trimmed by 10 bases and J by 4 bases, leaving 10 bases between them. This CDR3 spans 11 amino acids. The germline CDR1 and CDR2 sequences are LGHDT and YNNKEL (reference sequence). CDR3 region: CATGGGETQYF. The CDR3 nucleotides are TGTGCCACAGGAGGTGGAGAGACCCAGTACTTC.

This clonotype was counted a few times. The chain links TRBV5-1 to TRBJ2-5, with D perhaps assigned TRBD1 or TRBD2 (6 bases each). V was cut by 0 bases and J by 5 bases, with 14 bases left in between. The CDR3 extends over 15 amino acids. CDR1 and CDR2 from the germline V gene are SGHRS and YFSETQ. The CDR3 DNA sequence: TGCGCCAGCAGCTTGGCCCCGGGGGCCCACGAGACCCAGTACTTC. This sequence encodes CASSLAPGAHETQYF.

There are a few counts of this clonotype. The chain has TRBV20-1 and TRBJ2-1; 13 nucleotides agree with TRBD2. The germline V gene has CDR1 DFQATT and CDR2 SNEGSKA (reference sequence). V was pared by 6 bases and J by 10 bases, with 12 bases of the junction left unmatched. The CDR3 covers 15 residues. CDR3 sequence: CSAILLAGGPREQFF. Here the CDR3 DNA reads TGCAGTGCGATACTACTAGCGGGAGGGCCGCGGGAGCAGTTCTTC.